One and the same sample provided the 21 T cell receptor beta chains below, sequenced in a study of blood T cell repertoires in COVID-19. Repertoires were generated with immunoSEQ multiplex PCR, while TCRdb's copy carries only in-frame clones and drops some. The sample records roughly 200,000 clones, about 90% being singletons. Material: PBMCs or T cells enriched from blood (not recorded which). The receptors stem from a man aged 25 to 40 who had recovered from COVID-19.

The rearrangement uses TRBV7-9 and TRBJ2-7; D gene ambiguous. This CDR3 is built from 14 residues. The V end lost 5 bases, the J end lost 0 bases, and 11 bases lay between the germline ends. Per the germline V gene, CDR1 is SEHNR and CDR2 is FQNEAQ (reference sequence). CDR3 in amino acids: CASSPQANSYEQYF. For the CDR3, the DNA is TGTGCCAGCAGCCCGCAGGCTAACTCCTACGAGCAGTACTTC. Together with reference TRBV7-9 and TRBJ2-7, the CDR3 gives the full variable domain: DTGVSQNPRHKITKRGQNVTFRCDPISEHNRLYWYRQTLGQGPEFLTYFQNEAQLEKSRLLSDRFSAERPKGSFSTLEIQRTEQGDSAMYLCASSPQANSYEQYFGPGTRLTVT.

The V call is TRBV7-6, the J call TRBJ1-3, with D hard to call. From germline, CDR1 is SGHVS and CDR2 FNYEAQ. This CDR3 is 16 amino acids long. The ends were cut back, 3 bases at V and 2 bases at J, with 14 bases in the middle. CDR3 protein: CASSFLSGETGNTIYF. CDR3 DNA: TGTGCCAGCAGCTTTTTGTCCGGAGAAACTGGAAACACCATATATTTT.

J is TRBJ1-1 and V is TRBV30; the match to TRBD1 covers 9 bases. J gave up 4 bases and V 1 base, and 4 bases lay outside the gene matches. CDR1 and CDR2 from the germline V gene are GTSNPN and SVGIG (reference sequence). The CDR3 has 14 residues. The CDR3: CAWSAGTGPTEAFF. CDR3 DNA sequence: TGTGCCTGGAGTGCTGGGACAGGGCCCACTGAAGCTTTCTTT.

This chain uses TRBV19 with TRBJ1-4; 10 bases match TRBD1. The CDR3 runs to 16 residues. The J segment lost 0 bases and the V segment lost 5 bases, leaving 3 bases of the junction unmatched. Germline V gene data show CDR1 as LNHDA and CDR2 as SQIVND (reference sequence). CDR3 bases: TGTGCCAGTAGTGTCGGGACAGGGGCAACTAATGAAAAACTGTTTTTT. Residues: CASSVGTGATNEKLFF.

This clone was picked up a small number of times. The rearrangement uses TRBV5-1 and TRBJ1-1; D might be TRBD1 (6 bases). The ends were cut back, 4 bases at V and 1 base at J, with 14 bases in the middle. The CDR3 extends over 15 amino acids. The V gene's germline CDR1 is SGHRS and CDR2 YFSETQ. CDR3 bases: TGCGCCAGCAGCCTCAGGGGTCCAGGGAACACTGAAGCTTTCTTT. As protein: CASSLRGPGNTEAFF.

CDR3 in amino acids: CASSLVQGPGNTIYF. DNA of the CDR3: TGTGCCAGCAGCTTAGTTCAGGGGCCTGGAAACACCATATATTTT. J is TRBJ1-3 and V is TRBV7-2, with a tentative D call TRBD1 (6 bases). Trimming shortened V by 1 base and J by 2 bases, and 9 bases separated the two germline ends. The CDR3 loop spans 15 amino acids. CDR1 SGHTA and CDR2 FQGNSA come from the germline V gene.

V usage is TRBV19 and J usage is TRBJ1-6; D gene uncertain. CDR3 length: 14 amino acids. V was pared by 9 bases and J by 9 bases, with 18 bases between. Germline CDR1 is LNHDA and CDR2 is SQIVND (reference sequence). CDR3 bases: TGTGCCAGCGGGATCGGGGAGCCTGGTTCACCCCTCCACTTT. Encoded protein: CASGIGEPGSPLHF.

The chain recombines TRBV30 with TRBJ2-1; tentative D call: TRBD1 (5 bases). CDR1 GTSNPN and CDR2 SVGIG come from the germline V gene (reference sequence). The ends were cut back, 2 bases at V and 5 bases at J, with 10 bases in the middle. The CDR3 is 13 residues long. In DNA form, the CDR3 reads TGTGCCTGGAGTCCAGGGCGCAACAATGAGCAGTTCTTC. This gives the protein CAWSPGRNNEQFF.

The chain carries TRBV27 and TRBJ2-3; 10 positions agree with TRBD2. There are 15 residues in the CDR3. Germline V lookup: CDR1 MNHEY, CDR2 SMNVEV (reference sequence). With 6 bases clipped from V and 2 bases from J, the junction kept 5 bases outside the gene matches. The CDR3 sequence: CASSRGLAVTDTQYF. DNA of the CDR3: TGTGCCAGCAGCCGAGGACTAGCGGTCACAGATACGCAGTATTTT.

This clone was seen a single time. CDR3 nucleotides: TGTGCCAGCAGCCAACAGGGTACCCTAAGGCAGTATTTT. Amino acid sequence: CASSQQGTLRQYF. V and J are TRBV27 and TRBJ2-3; D possibly corresponds to TRBD1 (6 bases). Between the trimmed V and J ends, which lost 6 bases and 11 bases, there was a span of 18 bases. Germline V gene lookup returns CDR1 MNHEY and CDR2 SMNVEV (reference sequence). The CDR3 is made up of 13 amino acids.

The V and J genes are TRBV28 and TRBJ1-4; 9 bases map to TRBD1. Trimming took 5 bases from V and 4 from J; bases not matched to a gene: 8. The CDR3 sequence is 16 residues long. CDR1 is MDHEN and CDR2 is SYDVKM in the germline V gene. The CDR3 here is CASSTPTGGINEKLFF. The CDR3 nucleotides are TGTGCCAGCAGTACCCCGACAGGGGGTATTAATGAAAAACTGTTTTTT.

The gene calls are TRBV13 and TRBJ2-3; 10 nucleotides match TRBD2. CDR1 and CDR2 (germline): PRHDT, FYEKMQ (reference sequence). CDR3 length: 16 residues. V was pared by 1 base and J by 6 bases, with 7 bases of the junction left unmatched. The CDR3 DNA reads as TGTGCCAGCAGCTTAGTGAGCGGGGGGGCCGGGGATACGCAGTATTTT. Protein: CASSLVSGGAGDTQYF.

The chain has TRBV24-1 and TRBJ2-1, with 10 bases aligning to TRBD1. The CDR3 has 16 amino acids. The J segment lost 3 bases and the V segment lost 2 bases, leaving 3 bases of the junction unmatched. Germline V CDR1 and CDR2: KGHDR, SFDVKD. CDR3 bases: TGTGCCACCAGTGATTCGACAGGGGGCTTCTACAATGAGCAGTTCTTC. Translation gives CATSDSTGGFYNEQFF.

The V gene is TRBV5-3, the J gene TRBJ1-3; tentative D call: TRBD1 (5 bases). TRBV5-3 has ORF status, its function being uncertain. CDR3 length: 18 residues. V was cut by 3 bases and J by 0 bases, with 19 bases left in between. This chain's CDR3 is CARSYRRGFVLSGNTIYF. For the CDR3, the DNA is TGTGCCAGAAGCTACAGGCGGGGTTTCGTCCTCTCTGGAAACACCATATATTTT.

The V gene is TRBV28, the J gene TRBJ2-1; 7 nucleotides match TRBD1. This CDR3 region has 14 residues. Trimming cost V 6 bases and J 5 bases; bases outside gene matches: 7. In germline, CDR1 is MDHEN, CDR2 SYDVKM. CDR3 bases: TGTGCCAGCAGGAGGGACAGAGTAAACAATGAGCAGTTCTTC. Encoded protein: CASRRDRVNNEQFF. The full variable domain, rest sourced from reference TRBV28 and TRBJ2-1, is DVKVTQSSRYLVKRTGEKVFLECVQDMDHENMFWYRQDPGLGLRLIYFSYDVKMKEKGDIPEGYSVSREKKERFSLILESASTNQTSMYLCASRRDRVNNEQFFGPGTRLTVL.

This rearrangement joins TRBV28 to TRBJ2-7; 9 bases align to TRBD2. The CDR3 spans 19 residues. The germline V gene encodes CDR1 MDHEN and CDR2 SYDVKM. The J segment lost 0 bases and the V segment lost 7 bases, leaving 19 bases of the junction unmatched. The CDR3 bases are TGTGCCAGCACCACTTCAAGGCTAGCGGGGAGCTCAAGCTCCTACGAGCAGTACTTC. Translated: CASTTSRLAGSSSSYEQYF.

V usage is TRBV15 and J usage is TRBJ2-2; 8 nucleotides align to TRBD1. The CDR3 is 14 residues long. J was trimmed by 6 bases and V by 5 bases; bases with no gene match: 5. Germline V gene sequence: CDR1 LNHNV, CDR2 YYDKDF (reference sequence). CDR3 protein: CATSFRQGSGELFF. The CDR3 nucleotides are TGTGCCACCAGCTTTCGACAGGGGTCCGGGGAGCTGTTTTTT. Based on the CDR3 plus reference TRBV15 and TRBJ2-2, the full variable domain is DAMVIQNPRYQVTQFGKPVTLSCSQTLNHNVMYWYQQKSSQAPKLLFHYYDKDFNNEADTPDNFQSRRPNTSFCFLDIRSPGLGDTAMYLCATSFRQGSGELFFGEGSRLTVL.

CDR3 nucleotides: TGTGCCAGCAGCTTGGCCGGACTAGCTTCCCCCTACGAGCAGTACTTC. Protein product: CASSLAGLASPYEQYF. J is TRBJ2-7 and V is TRBV5-4, with 8 bases matching TRBD2. The junction had 7 bases not matched to a gene; V was cut back by 0 bases and J by 2 bases. CDR3 size: 16 residues. Looked up from germline, CDR1 is SGHNT and CDR2 is YYREEE (reference sequence).

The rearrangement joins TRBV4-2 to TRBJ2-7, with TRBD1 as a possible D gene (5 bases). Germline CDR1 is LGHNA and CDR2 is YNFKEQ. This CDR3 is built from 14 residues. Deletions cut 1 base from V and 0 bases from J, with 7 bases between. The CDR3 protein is CASSQAQGSYEQYF. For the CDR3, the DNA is TGTGCCAGCAGCCAAGCCCAGGGCTCCTACGAGCAGTACTTC.

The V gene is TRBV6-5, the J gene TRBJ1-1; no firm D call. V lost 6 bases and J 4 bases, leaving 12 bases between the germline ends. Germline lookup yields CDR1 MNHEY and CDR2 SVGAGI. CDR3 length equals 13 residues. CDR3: CASSPRFGTEAFF. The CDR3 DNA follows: TGTGCCAGCAGCCCCCGGTTTGGCACTGAAGCTTTCTTT.

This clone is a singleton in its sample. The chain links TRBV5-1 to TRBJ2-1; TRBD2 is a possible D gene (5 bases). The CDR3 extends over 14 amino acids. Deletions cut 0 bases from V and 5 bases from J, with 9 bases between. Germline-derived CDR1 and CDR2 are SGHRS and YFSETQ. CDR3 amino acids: CASSLGRTNNEQFF. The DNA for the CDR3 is TGCGCCAGCAGCTTGGGGAGGACCAACAATGAGCAGTTCTTC.